Sequencing of this T cell receptor (beta chain) was carried out in a study of blood T cell repertoires in COVID-19. For the study at large: T cells, B-cell-depleted T cells, or PBMCs provided the cDNA or gDNA that served as material.

The authors' processing: Reference gene primer amplification yielded estimated nucleated cell counts. Assay: immunoSEQ multiplex PCR; the TCRdb copy retains only in-frame clones and omits some. V, J and clone size reflect that table, while D and trimming were determined from the DNA. The table includes some 200,000 clones, about 80% detected once. This clone was counted a few times. What was sequenced was peripheral blood. This sequence originates from a human donor with acute or convalescent COVID-19. The donor label of this sample is uncertain.

The CDR3 reads CSVGGVAPYEQYF. The CDR3, as DNA: TGCAGCGTTGGGGGGGTAGCCCCCTACGAGCAGTACTTC. The chain joins TRBV29-1 to TRBJ2-7, with D perhaps matching TRBD2 (6 bases). In germline, CDR1 is SQVTM, CDR2 ANQGSEA. Trimming stripped 4 bases from V and 2 bases from J, with 12 bases between. The CDR3 consists of 13 residues.